Presented here are 20 T cell receptor beta chains from one specimen sequenced in a study of shared clonotypes between healthy human individuals. Some clones are missing from TCRdb's copy, which holds only in-frame ones; the method was immunoSEQ multiplex PCR. The sample records about half a million clones, over 70% being singletons. The sample comprised PBMCs. These receptors were taken from a middle-aged woman in good health. Some clones in this sample may be carry-over from other donors' samples.

This clone was detected only a few times. The chain employs TRBV18 and TRBJ2-7, with a tentative D call TRBD2 (6 bases). CDR1 is KGHSH and CDR2 is LQKENI in the germline V gene. This CDR3 is built from 15 residues. Trimming took off 3 bases at V and 4 bases at J, with 16 bases between the two ends. CDR3 region: CASSPPTSRRYEQYF. The DNA of the CDR3 is TGTGCCAGCTCACCCCCTACTAGCAGACGGTACGAGCAGTACTTC.

The chain couples TRBV6-5 to TRBJ1-2; the match to TRBD1 covers 10 bases. Germline V gene sequence: CDR1 MNHEY, CDR2 SVGAGI. Germline trimming cut 0 bases from V and 8 bases from J; bases unmatched to any gene: 9. CDR3 length: 16 amino acids. The CDR3 here is CASSYSVTGGAYGYTF. In DNA form, the CDR3 reads TGTGCCAGCAGTTACTCGGTGACAGGGGGCGCTTACGGCTACACCTTC.

This chain joins TRBV5-1 and TRBJ2-5; D not certain. Trimming shortened V by 1 base and J by 5 bases, and 15 bases separated the two germline ends. This CDR3 contains 15 residues. Germline CDR1 reads SGHRS; CDR2 reads YFSETQ. CDR3 DNA: TGCGCCAGCAGCTTGTCAACTACCACCAGGGAGACCCAGTACTTC. Its translation: CASSLSTTTRETQYF.

The table lists this clone with a count of one. The rearrangement joins TRBV10-1 to TRBJ1-1; no reliable D call. The CDR3 totals 13 residues. Germline V gene lookup returns CDR1 WNHNN and CDR2 SYGVQD (reference sequence). V lost 6 bases and J lost 3, with 11 bases in between. The CDR3 protein is CASSSRRDTEAFF. CDR3 bases: TGCGCCAGCAGCTCCCGAAGGGACACTGAAGCTTTCTTT.

Remarks on this clone: Only one base separates this from a far larger clonotype, so it likely reflects a read error. The rearrangement joins TRBV7-2 to TRBJ2-5; D is possibly TRBD1 or TRBD2 (5 bases each). Germline lookup yields CDR1 SGHTA and CDR2 FQGNSA. The length of the CDR3 is 14 residues. V was clipped by 5 bases and J by 5 bases, with 15 bases between them. CDR3 in amino acids: CASSTRAGSETQYF. In nucleotides, the CDR3 is TGTGCCAGCAGCACTCGGGCAGGGAGTGAGACCCAGTACTTC. The whole variable domain, filled in from reference TRBV7-2 and TRBJ2-5, reads GAGVSQSPSNKVTEKGKDVELRCDPISGHTALYWYRQSLGQGLEFLIYFQGNSAPDKSGLPSDRFSAERTGGSVSTLTIQRTQQEDSAVYLCASSTRAGSETQYFGPGTRLLVL.

This clone appeared once. V gene TRBV19 combines with J gene TRBJ2-3, with D uncertain. The CDR3 totals 16 residues. Germline lookup yields CDR1 LNHDA and CDR2 SQIVND (reference sequence). Between the trimmed V and J ends, which lost 6 bases and 4 bases, there was a span of 20 bases. DNA of the CDR3: TGTGCCAGTAGCCCCGGCGGACGAGCAGTTCCAGATACGCAGTATTTT. It encodes CASSPGGRAVPDTQYF.

The chain employs TRBV28 and TRBJ2-5, with TRBD1 matching 7 bases. The J segment lost 0 bases and the V segment lost 5 bases, leaving 9 bases of the junction unmatched. The CDR3 length is 16 residues. Germline V gene sequence: CDR1 MDHEN, CDR2 SYDVKM. CDR3 coding DNA: TGTGCCAGCAGTCCGTGGACAGGCCTGTACCAAGAGACCCAGTACTTC. Protein: CASSPWTGLYQETQYF. Drawing the rest from reference TRBV28 and TRBJ2-5, the complete variable domain is DVKVTQSSRYLVKRTGEKVFLECVQDMDHENMFWYRQDPGLGLRLIYFSYDVKMKEKGDIPEGYSVSREKKERFSLILESASTNQTSMYLCASSPWTGLYQETQYFGPGTRLLVL.

CDR3 sequence reads: CASSLDRAREQYF. In DNA, the CDR3 is TGTGCCAGCAGCTTGGACAGGGCACGGGAGCAGTACTTC. The chain links TRBV5-4 to TRBJ2-7; maybe TRBD1 (6 bases). The germline V gene encodes CDR1 SGHNT and CDR2 YYREEE (reference sequence). CDR3 length equals 13 residues. The ends were cut back, 0 bases at V and 7 bases at J, with 11 bases in the middle.

The chain joins TRBV27 to TRBJ2-5; 7 nucleotides line up with TRBD1. The junction had 11 bases not matched to a gene; V was cut back by 3 bases and J by 4 bases. The CDR3 spans 16 residues. Germline V gives CDR1 MNHEY, CDR2 SMNVEV (reference sequence). For the CDR3, the DNA is TGTGCCAGCAGTTTCAGGGCGTCGAAGGGGGCAGAGACCCAGTACTTC. This sequence encodes CASSFRASKGAETQYF.

The V call is TRBV14, the J call TRBJ1-1; unclear D gene. V lost 4 bases and J lost 7, with 10 bases in between. The CDR3 totals 12 residues. Looked up from germline, CDR1 is SGHDN and CDR2 is FVKESK. The CDR3 DNA reads TGTGCCAGCAGCCCGCACCCGGGTGAAGCTTTCTTT. As protein: CASSPHPGEAFF.

A note on this clone: It is likely a read error: a sequence one base away is far more abundant. No conserved phenylalanine or tryptophan is present at the end of the CDR3, so a read error is the likely explanation. V usage is TRBV5-6 and J usage is TRBJ1-1; D ambiguous. V lost 1 base, J lost 1 base, and 14 bases lay in between. The CDR3 runs 16 residues. Germline values: CDR1 SGHDT, CDR2 YYEEEE. The CDR3: CASSLSTSRWNTEAFS. The CDR3 region has the DNA TGTGCCAGCAGCTTGTCGACAAGCCGGTGGAACACTGAAGCTTTCTCT.

Concerning this clone itself: One base separates it from a far larger clone, so it is likely a read error. Other DNA sequences in this specimen translate into the identical CDR3. The chain links TRBV5-8 to TRBJ1-4, with D possibly matching TRBD1 (5 bases). V was clipped by 4 bases and J by 5 bases, with 12 bases between them. CDR3 length: 14 residues. CDR1 is SGHTS and CDR2 is YDEGEE in the germline V gene. The CDR3 DNA follows: TGTGCCAGCAGCGGGGACCGGTTCAATGAAAAACTGTTTTTT. Its translation: CASSGDRFNEKLFF.

V is TRBV4-1 and J is TRBJ2-7; no clear D. CDR1 MGHRA and CDR2 YSYEKL come from the germline V gene. The CDR3 has 15 amino acids. Trimming removed 0 bases at V and 3 bases at J, with 12 bases between. The CDR3 coding sequence is TGCGCCAGCAGCCAAGAACGTGGTGTGGGCTACGAGCAGTACTTC. It encodes CASSQERGVGYEQYF.

As concerns this clone: A far larger clone is one nucleotide away, so this likely arose from a read error. The identical CDR3 is also encoded by other nucleotide sequences in the sample. The chain uses TRBV10-2 and TRBJ2-7; D gene unclear. The CDR3 contains 14 residues. Per the germline V gene, CDR1 is WSHSY and CDR2 is SAAADI. Trimming took off 3 bases at V and 2 bases at J, with 11 bases between the two ends. The DNA of the CDR3 is TGCGCCAGCAGTGACTTGGACGGAGCCTACGAGCAGTACTTC. Translating it yields CASSDLDGAYEQYF.

Concerning this clone: A far larger clone is one nucleotide away, so this likely arose from a read error. This chain connects TRBV2 to TRBJ1-1; D is unresolved. The CDR3 totals 16 residues. V shed 2 bases and J shed 1 base, with 14 bases lying between them. The V gene's germline CDR1 is SNHLY and CDR2 FYNNEI. CDR3 residues: CASSELEVERNTEAFF. The DNA of the CDR3 is TGTGCCAGCAGTGAATTAGAGGTAGAGAGGAACACTGAAGCTTTCTTT.

The chain joins TRBV10-3 to TRBJ1-5, with no clear D. The V gene lost 3 bases and the J gene lost 0 bases, with 9 bases spanning the gap. CDR3 length equals 15 residues. The germline gives CDR1 ENHRY, CDR2 SYGVKD. CDR3 sequence reads: CAISENDLSNQPQHF. The DNA for the CDR3 is TGTGCCATCAGTGAAAACGACCTTAGCAATCAGCCCCAGCATTTT.

This clone appeared a few times. This sequence joins TRBV28 and TRBJ1-1; tentatively, D is TRBD1 (5 bases). This CDR3 spans 15 amino acids. CDR1 and CDR2 from the germline V gene are MDHEN and SYDVKM. The ends were cut back, 2 bases at V and 2 bases at J, with 12 bases in the middle. The CDR3 reads CASSLVDTLNTEAFF. The CDR3 DNA reads TGTGCCAGCAGTTTAGTGGACACTTTAAACACTGAAGCTTTCTTT.

The J gene is TRBJ1-1, the V gene TRBV11-2; the D gene is possibly TRBD1 (5 bases). CDR1 and CDR2 from the germline V gene are SGHAT and FQNNGV. The CDR3 is 14 residues long. The V gene lost 5 bases and the J gene lost 0 bases, with 10 bases spanning the gap. The CDR3 region is CASSPDRLNTEAFF. The CDR3 DNA is TGTGCCAGCAGCCCAGACAGACTGAACACTGAAGCTTTCTTT.

A remark on this clone: This sequence is one base from a far larger clone and is likely a read error. V usage is TRBV30 and J usage is TRBJ2-1; D is possibly TRBD1 or TRBD2 (5 bases each). Germline CDR1 and CDR2: GTSNPN and SVGIG (reference sequence). The CDR3 consists of 12 residues. The DNA of the CDR3 is TGTGCCTGGAGTGTCACCGTGGGGGAGCGGTTCTTC. It specifies CAWSVTVGERFF.

In its sample, this clone was seen once. The chain is built from TRBV7-9 and TRBJ1-4; weak D call: TRBD1 (6 bases). V lost 8 bases to trimming and J lost 3 bases, with 19 bases between them. The CDR3 is made up of 16 amino acids. Germline CDR1 SEHNR, CDR2 FQNEAQ (reference sequence). The CDR3 DNA reads TGTGCCAGCCCGCTTTTTACGGGGGGCTCTAATGAAAAACTGTTTTTT. It translates to CASPLFTGGSNEKLFF.